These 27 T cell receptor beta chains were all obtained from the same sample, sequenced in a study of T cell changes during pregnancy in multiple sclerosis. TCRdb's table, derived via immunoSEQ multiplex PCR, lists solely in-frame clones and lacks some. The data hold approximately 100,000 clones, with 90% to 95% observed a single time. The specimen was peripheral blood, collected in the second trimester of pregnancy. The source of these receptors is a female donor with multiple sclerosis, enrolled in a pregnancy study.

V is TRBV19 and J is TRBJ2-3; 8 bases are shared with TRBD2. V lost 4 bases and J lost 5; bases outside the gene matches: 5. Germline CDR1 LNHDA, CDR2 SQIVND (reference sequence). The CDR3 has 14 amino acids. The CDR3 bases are TGTGCCAGTAGTAAAGGTAGCGGGGAAGATACGCAGTATTTT. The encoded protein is CASSKGSGEDTQYF. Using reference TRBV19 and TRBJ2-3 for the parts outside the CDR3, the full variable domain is DGGITQSPKYLFRKEGQNVTLSCEQNLNHDAMYWYRQDPGQGLRLIYYSQIVNDFQKGDIAEGYSVSREKKESFPLTVTSAQKNPTAFYLCASSKGSGEDTQYFGPGTRLTVL.

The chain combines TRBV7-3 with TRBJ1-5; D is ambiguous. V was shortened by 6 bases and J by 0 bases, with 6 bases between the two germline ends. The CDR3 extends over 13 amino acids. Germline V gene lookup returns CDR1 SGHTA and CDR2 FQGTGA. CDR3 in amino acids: CASRAVSNQPQHF. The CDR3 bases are TGTGCCAGCAGGGCCGTTAGCAATCAGCCCCAGCATTTT.

Here the CDR3 reads CASSEAGTGGAGTGELFF. The DNA of the CDR3 is TGTGCCAGCAGTGAAGCAGGGACAGGGGGCGCGGGCACCGGGGAGCTGTTTTTT. The chain uses TRBV2 and TRBJ2-2; TRBD1 agrees at 12 bases. Looked up from germline, CDR1 is SNHLY and CDR2 is FYNNEI. J was trimmed by 4 bases and V by 0 bases; bases with no gene match: 6. The CDR3 contains 18 residues.

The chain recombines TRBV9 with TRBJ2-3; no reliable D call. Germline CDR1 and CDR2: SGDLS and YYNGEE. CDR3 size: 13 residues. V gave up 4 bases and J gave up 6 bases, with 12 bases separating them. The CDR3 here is CASSLNLGDTQYF. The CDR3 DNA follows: TGTGCCAGCAGCCTCAACCTAGGCGATACGCAGTATTTT.

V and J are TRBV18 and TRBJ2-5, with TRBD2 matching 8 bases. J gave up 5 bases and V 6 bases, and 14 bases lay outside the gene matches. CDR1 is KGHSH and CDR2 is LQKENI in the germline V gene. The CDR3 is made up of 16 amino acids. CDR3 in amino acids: CASSPGLAGSGETQYF. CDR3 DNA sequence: TGTGCCAGCTCTCCTGGACTAGCTGGGAGTGGTGAGACCCAGTACTTC. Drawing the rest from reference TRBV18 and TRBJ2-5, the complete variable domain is NAGVMQNPRHLVRRRGQEARLRCSPMKGHSHVYWYRQLPEEGLKFMVYLQKENIIDESGMPKERFSAEFPKEGPSILRIQQVVRGDSAAYFCASSPGLAGSGETQYFGPGTRLLVL.

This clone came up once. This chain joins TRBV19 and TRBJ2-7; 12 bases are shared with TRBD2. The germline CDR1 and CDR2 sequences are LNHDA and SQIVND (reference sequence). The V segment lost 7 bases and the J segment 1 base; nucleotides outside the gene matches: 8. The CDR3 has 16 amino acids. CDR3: CASKETSGGPSYEQYF. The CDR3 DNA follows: TGTGCCAGTAAGGAGACTAGCGGGGGACCTTCCTACGAGCAGTACTTC.

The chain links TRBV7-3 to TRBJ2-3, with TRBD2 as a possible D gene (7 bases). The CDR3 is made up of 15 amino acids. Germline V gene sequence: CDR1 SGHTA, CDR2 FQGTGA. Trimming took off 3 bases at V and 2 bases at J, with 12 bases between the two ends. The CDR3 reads CASSLGAGVTDTQYF. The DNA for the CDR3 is TGTGCCAGCAGCTTGGGGGCGGGAGTCACAGATACGCAGTATTTT.

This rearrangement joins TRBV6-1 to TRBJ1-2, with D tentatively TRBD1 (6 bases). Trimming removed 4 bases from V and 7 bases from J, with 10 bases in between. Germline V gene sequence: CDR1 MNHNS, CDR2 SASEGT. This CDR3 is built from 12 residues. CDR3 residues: CASSVATGGYTF. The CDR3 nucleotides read TGTGCCAGCAGTGTTGCGACAGGTGGCTACACCTTC.

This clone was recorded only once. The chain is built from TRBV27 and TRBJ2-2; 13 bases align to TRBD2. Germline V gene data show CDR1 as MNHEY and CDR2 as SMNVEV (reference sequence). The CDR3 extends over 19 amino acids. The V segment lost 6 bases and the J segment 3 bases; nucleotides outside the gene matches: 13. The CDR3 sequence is CASRLRGLAGRGDTGELFF. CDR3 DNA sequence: TGTGCCAGCAGGTTAAGGGGACTAGCGGGACGGGGGGACACCGGGGAGCTGTTTTTT.

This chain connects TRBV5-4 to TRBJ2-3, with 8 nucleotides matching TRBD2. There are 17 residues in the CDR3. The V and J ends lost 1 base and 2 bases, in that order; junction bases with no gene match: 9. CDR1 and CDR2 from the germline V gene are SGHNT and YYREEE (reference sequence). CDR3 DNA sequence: TGTGCCAGCAGCTTGAGGCCAACTAGCGGTCCCACAGATACGCAGTATTTT. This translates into CASSLRPTSGPTDTQYF.

CDR3 coding DNA: TGTGCCAGCAGTTCAAAACGGACAGGGGGGAATCAGCCCCAGCATTTT. Translating gives CASSSKRTGGNQPQHF. V usage is TRBV28 and J usage is TRBJ1-5, with 10 bases identical to TRBD1. Germline assignment: CDR1 MDHEN and CDR2 SYDVKM. With V trimmed by 4 bases and J by 4 bases, 7 bases remained unmatched. The CDR3 is 16 residues long.

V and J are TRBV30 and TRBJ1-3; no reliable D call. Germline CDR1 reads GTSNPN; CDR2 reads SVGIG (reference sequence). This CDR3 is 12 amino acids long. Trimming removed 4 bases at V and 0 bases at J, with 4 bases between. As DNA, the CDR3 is TGTGCCTGGATGAGCTCTGGAAACACCATATATTTT. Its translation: CAWMSSGNTIYF.

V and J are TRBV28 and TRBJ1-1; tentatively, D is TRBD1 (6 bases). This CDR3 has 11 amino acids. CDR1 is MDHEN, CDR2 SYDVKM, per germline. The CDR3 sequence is CQVVRGTEAFF. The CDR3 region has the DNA TGTCAGGTGGTAAGGGGGACTGAAGCTTTCTTT.

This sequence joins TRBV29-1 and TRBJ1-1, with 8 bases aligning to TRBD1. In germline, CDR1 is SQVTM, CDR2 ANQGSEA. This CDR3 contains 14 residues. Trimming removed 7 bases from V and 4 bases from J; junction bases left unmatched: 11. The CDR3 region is CSASQGARITEAFF. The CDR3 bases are TGCAGCGCTTCGCAGGGGGCTAGGATCACTGAAGCTTTCTTT.

CDR3 sequence: CASSQESGRNQPQHF. The CDR3 bases are TGTGCCAGCAGCCAAGAATCAGGGAGGAATCAGCCCCAGCATTTT. V and J are TRBV4-2 and TRBJ1-5, with a possible D match to TRBD1 (5 bases). There are 15 residues in the CDR3. Trimming cost V 0 bases and J 4 bases, with 10 bases left between them. Germline V gives CDR1 LGHNA, CDR2 YNFKEQ.

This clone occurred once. CDR3 amino acids: CAWRRRFMETSYEQYF. In nucleotides, the CDR3 is TGTGCCTGGAGGAGGAGGTTTATGGAGACCTCCTACGAGCAGTACTTC. The chain carries TRBV30 and TRBJ2-7; perhaps TRBD2 as D (5 bases). The V and J ends lost 3 bases and 0 bases respectively, with 18 bases between them. The CDR3 is 16 residues long. Germline CDR1 GTSNPN, CDR2 SVGIG (reference sequence).

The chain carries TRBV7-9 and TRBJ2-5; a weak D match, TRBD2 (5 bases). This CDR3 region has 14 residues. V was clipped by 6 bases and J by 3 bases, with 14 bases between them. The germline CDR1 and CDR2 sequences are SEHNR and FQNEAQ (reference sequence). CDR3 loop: CASSPGRGKETQYF. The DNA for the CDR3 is TGTGCCAGCAGTCCCGGACGAGGGAAAGAGACCCAGTACTTC.

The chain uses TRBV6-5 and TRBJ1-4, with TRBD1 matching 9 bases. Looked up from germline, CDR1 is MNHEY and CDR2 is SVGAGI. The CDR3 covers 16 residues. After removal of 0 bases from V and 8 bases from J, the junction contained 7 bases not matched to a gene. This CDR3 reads CASSYSTGGRREKLFF. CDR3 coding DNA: TGTGCCAGCAGTTACTCCACAGGGGGCAGGAGGGAAAAACTGTTTTTT.

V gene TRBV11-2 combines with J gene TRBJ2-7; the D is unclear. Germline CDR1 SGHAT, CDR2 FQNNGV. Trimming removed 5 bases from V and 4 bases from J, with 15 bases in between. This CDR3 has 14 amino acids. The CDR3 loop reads CASSPTGIGYEQYF. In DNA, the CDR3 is TGTGCCAGCAGCCCGACTGGAATCGGGTACGAGCAGTACTTC. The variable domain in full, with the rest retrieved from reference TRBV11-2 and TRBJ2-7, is EAGVAQSPRYKIIEKRQSVAFWCNPISGHATLYWYQQILGQGPKLLIQFQNNGVVDDSQLPKDRFSAERLKGVDSTLKIQPAKLEDSAVYLCASSPTGIGYEQYFGPGTRLTVT.

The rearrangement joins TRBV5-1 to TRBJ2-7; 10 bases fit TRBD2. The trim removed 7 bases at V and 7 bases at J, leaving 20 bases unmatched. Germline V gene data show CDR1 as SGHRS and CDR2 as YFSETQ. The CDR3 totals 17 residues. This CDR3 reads CASSPIPLAGAPLEQYF. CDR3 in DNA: TGCGCCAGCTCCCCGATCCCTCTAGCGGGGGCACCCCTGGAGCAGTACTTC.

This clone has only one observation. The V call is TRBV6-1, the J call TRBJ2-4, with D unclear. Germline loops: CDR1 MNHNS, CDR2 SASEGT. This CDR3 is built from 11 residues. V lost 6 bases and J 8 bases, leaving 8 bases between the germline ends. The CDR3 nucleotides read TGTGCCAGCAGCCCGGCGGACATTCAGTACTTC. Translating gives CASSPADIQYF.

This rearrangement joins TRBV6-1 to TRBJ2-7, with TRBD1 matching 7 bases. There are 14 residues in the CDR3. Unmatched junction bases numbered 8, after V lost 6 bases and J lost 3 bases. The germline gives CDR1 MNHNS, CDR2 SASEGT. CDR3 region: CASRETGQLYEQYF. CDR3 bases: TGTGCCAGCAGAGAAACGGGACAGCTCTACGAGCAGTACTTC.

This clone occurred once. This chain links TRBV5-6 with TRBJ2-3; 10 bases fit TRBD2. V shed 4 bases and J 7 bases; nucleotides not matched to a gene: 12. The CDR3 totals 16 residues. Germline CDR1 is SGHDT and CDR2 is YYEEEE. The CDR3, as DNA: TGTGCCAGCAGCCTTATAGCGGGAGGTGCCTCCTATACGCAGTATTTT. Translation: CASSLIAGGASYTQYF.

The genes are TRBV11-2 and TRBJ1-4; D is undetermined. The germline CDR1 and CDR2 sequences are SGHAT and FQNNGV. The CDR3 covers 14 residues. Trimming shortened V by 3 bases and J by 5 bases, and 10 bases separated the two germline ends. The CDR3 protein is CASSFRDLNEKLFF. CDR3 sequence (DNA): TGTGCCAGCAGCTTCCGTGACTTAAATGAAAAACTGTTTTTT.

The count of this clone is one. CDR3 protein: CASSSKQGPYEQYF. CDR3 sequence (DNA): TGCGCCAGCAGCTCGAAACAGGGTCCCTACGAGCAGTACTTC. The chain recombines TRBV5-1 with TRBJ2-7; D is possibly TRBD1 (6 bases). The CDR3 length is 14 residues. Germline V gene sequence: CDR1 SGHRS, CDR2 YFSETQ. Trimming shortened V by 3 bases and J by 2 bases, and 12 bases separated the two germline ends.

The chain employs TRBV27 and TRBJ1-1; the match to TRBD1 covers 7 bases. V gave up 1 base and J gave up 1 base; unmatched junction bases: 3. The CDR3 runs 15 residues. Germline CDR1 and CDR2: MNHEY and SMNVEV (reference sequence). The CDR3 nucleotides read TGTGCCAGCAGTTTATTAGGGGGCAGGAACACTGAAGCTTTCTTT. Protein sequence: CASSLLGGRNTEAFF.

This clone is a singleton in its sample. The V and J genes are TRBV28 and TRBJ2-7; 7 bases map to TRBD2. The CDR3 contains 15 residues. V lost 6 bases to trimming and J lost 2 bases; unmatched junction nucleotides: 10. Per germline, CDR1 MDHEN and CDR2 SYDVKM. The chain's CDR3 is CASSLATSRAYEQYF. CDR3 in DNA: TGTGCCAGCAGCCTAGCGACTAGCCGCGCCTACGAGCAGTACTTC. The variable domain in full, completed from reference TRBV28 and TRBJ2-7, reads DVKVTQSSRYLVKRTGEKVFLECVQDMDHENMFWYRQDPGLGLRLIYFSYDVKMKEKGDIPEGYSVSREKKERFSLILESASTNQTSMYLCASSLATSRAYEQYFGPGTRLTVT.